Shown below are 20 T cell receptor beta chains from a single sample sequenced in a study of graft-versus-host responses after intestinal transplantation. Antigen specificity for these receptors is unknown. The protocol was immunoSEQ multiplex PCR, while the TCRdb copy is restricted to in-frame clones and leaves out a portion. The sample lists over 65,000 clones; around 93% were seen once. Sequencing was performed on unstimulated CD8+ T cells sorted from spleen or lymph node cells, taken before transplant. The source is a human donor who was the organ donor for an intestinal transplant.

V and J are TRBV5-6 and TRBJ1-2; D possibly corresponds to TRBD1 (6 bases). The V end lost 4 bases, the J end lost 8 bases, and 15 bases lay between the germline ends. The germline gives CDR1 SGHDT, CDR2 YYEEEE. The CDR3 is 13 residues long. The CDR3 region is CASSVAGGRGYTF. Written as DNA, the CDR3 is TGTGCCAGCAGCGTGGCGGGGGGCCGGGGCTACACCTTC.

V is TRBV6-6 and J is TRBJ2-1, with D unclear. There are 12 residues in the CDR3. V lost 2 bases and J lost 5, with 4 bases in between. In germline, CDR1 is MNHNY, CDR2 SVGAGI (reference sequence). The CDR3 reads CASSYKDNEQFF. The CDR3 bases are TGTGCCAGCAGTTACAAGGACAATGAGCAGTTCTTC.

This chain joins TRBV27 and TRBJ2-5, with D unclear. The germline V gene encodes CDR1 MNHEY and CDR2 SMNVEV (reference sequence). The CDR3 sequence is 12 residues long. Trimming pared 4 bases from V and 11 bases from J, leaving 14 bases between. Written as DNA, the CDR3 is TGTGCCAGCAGTTCCCAAAAAAAAGAGCAGTACTTC. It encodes CASSSQKKEQYF.

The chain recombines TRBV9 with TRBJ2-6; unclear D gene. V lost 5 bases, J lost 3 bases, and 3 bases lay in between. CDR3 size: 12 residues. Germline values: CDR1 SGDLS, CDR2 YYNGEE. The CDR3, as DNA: TGTGCCAGCAGTTTTGGGGCCAACGTCCTGACTTTC. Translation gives CASSFGANVLTF. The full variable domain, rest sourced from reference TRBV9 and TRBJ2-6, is DSGVTQTPKHLITATGQRVTLRCSPRSGDLSVYWYQQSLDQGLQFLIQYYNGEERAKGNILERFSAQQFPDLHSELNLSSLELGDSALYFCASSFGANVLTFGAGSRLTVL.

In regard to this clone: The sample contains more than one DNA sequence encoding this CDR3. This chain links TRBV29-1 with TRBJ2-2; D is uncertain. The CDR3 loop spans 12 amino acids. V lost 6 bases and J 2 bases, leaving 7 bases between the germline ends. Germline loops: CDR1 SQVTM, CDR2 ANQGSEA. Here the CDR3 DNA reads TGCAGCGTCTGGGGAAACACCGGGGAGCTGTTTTTT. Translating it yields CSVWGNTGELFF.

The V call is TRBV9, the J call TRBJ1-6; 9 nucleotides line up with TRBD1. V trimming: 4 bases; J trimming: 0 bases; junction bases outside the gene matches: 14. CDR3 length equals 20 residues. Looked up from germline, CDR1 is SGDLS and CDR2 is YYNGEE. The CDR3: CASSPGYETGGSSYNSPLHF. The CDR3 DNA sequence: TGTGCCAGCAGCCCCGGTTACGAGACAGGGGGAAGCTCCTATAATTCACCCCTCCACTTT.

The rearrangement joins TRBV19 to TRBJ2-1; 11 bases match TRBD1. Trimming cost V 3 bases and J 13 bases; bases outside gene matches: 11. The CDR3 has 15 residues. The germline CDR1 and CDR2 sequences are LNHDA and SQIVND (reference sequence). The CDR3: CASSIHRDRGFRQFF. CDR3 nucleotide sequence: TGTGCCAGTAGTATCCACCGGGACAGGGGGTTTAGACAGTTCTTC.

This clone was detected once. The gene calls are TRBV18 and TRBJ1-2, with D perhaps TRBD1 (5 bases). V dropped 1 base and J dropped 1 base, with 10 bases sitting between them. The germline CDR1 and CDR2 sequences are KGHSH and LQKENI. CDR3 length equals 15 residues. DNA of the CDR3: TGTGCCAGCTCACCACTGGAACAGGTTAACTATGGCTACACCTTC. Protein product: CASSPLEQVNYGYTF.

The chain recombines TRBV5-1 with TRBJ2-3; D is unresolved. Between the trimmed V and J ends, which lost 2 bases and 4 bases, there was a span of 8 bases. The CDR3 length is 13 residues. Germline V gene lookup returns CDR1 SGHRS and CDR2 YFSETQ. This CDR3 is CASSFGRADTQYF. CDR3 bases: TGCGCCAGCAGCTTCGGCCGAGCAGATACGCAGTATTTT. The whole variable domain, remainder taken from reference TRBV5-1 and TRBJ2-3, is KAGVTQTPRYLIKTRGQQVTLSCSPISGHRSVSWYQQTPGQGLQFLFEYFSETQRNKGNFPGRFSGRQFSNSRSEMNVSTLELGDSALYLCASSFGRADTQYFGPGTRLTVL.

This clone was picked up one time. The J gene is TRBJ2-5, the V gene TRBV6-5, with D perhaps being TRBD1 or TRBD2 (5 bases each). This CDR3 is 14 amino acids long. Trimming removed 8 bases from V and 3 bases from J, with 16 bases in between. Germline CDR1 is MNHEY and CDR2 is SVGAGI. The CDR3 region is CASSRAGAEETQYF. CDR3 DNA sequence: TGTGCCAGCTCCCGGGCCGGGGCTGAAGAGACCCAGTACTTC.

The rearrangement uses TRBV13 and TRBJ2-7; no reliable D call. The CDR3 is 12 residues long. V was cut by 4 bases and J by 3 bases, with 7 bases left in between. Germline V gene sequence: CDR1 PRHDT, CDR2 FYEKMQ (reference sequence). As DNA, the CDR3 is TGTGCCAGCAGCTCTGGGGACTACGAGCAGTACTTC. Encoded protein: CASSSGDYEQYF.

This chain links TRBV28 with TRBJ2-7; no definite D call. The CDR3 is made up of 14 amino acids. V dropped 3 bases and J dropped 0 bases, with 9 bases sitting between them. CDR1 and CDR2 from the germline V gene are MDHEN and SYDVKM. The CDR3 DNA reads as TGTGCCAGCAGTTTTTTCCGAAGCTCCTACGAGCAGTACTTC. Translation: CASSFFRSSYEQYF. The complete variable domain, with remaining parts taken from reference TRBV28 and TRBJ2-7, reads DVKVTQSSRYLVKRTGEKVFLECVQDMDHENMFWYRQDPGLGLRLIYFSYDVKMKEKGDIPEGYSVSREKKERFSLILESASTNQTSMYLCASSFFRSSYEQYFGPGTRLTVT.

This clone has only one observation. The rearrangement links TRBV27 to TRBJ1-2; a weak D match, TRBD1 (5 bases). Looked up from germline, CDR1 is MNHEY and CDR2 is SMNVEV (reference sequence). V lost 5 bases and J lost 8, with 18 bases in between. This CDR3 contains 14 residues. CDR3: CASSLTGWGRGYTF. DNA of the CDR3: TGTGCCAGCAGTCTGACCGGGTGGGGCCGAGGCTACACCTTC.

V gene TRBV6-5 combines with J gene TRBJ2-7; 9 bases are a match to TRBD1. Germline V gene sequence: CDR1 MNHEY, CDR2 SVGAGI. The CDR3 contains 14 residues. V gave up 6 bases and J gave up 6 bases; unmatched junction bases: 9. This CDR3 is CASSPTGQGTEQYF. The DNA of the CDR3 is TGTGCCAGCAGCCCCACCGGACAGGGGACCGAGCAGTACTTC.

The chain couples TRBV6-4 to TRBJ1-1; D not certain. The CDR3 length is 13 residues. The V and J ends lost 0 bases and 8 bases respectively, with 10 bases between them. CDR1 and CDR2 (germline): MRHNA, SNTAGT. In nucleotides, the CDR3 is TGTGCCAGCAGTGACTCGAGTCGCCAGGAAGCTTTCTTT. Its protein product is CASSDSSRQEAFF.

CDR3 in amino acids: CASSYGTANSPLHF. DNA of the CDR3: TGTGCCAGCAGCTACGGGACAGCTAATTCACCCCTCCACTTT. The J gene is TRBJ1-6, the V gene TRBV6-6; 7 nucleotides agree with TRBD1. Looked up from germline, CDR1 is MNHNY and CDR2 is SVGAGI (reference sequence). The CDR3 spans 14 residues. V lost 6 bases to trimming and J lost 6 bases; unmatched junction nucleotides: 5.

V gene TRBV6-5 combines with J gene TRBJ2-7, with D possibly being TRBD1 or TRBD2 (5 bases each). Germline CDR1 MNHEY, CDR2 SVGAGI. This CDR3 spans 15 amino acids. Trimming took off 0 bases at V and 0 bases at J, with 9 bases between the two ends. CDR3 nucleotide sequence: TGTGCCAGCAGTTACTCACCAGGGACCTCCTACGAGCAGTACTTC. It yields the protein CASSYSPGTSYEQYF.

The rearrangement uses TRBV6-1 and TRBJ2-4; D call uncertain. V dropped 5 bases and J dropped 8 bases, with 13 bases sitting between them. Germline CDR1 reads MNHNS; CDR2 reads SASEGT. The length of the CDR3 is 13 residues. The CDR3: CASSPDSLDIQYF. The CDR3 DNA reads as TGTGCCAGCAGTCCCGACTCCCTTGACATTCAGTACTTC.

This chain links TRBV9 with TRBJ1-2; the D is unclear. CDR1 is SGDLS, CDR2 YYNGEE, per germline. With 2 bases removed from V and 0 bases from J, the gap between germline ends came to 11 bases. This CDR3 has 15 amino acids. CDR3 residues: CASSVLGEANYGYTF. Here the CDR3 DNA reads TGTGCCAGCAGCGTTCTAGGAGAAGCTAACTATGGCTACACCTTC.

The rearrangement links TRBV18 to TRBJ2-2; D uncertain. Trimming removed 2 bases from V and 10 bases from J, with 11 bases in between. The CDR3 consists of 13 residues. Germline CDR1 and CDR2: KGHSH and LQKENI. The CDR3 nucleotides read TGTGCCAGCTCACCATTTCGCCGTCTGGAGCTGTTTTTT. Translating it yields CASSPFRRLELFF.